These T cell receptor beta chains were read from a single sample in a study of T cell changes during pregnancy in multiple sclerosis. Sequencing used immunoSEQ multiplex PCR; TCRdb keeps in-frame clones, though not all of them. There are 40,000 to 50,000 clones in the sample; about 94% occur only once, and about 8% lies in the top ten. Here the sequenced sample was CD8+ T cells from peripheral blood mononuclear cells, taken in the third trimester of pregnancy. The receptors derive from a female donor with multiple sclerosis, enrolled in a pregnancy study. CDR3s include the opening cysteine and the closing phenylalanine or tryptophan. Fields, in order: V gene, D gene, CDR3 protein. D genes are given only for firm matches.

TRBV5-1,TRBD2,CASSLGLAGLWNTGELFF
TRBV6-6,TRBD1,CASSYGDSDQPQHF
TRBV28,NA,CATNRFSTSYEQYF
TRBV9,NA,CASGHRAPYNEQFF
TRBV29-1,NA,CSAEGQKEANYGYTF
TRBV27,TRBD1,CASSLYRGDTEAFF
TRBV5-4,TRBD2,CASSLREGYEQYF
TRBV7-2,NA,CASSLQGGSYEQYF
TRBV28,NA,CASGGLDRGGPNTEAFF
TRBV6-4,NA,CASSDGGEAFF
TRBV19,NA,CASSIGAAGYNEQFF
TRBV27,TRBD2,CASSGTSDNEQFF
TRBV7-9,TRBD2,CASSRGGSTPDTQYF
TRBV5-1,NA,CASSSGGTGELFF
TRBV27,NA,CASSLGTGLEQYF
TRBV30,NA,CAWGLGGTEAFF
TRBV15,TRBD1,CATSTSGTGDYKSTDTQYF
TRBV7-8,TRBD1,CASSSRTGWDGYTF
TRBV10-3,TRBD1,CAIGTGSSYEQYF
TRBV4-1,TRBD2,CASTPPSAGSGRVVVQFF
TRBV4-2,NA,CASSYLGGYTF
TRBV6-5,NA,CASSPFLAYNEQFF
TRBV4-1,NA,CASSQVTGSDYEQYF
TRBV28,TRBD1,CASRDREGGGYGYTF
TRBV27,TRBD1,CASSPLTGMNTEAFF
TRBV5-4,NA,CASSNRVNTEAFF
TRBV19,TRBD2,CASSYSTSSSGEQYF
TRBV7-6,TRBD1,CASSDSGQNYNEQFF
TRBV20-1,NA,CSTEENTEAFF
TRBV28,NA,CASSSRGLYEQYF
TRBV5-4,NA,CASSFETVEQYF
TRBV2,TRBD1,CASSARGQEDTGNTIYF
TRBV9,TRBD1,CASSSRRGNGYTF
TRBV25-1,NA,CASSESGTPASDTQYF
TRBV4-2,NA,CASSQLGSSDGTGEQFF
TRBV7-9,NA,CASSYVNEKLFF
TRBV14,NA,CASSHRMRDIQYF